The 19 T cell receptor beta chains given below trace back to one sample, sequenced in a study of T cell repertoires in cytomegalovirus infection. TCRdb re-derived calls from the reads in MiXCR, one entry per CDR3 protein. The top ten clones hold 11% to 15% of a sample with 900,000 to 950,000 distinct CDR3 sequences, around 30% of them seen once. These receptors lack a known antigen. The sequencing here drew on cultured CD8+ T cells from PBMCs, taken from culture after CMV antigen stimulation. These receptor sequences come from a human donor in good health (CMV status not recorded). Some clones in this sample may be carry-over from other donors' samples.

The chain carries TRBV6-6 and TRBJ1-5; 7 bases line up with TRBD1. The CDR3 is 18 residues long. After removal of 3 bases from V and 5 bases from J, the junction contained 16 bases not matched to a gene. The germline gives CDR1 MNHNY, CDR2 SVGAGI (reference sequence). The CDR3 nucleotides are TGTGCCAGCAGTTATCCGCGGACAGGTTCGCGCCCTGATCAGCCCCAGCATTTT. The encoded protein is CASSYPRTGSRPDQPQHF.

This clonotype has a handful of counts. The chain recombines TRBV2 with TRBJ2-2; unclear D gene. The germline V gene has CDR1 SNHLY and CDR2 FYNNEI. The CDR3 length is 12 residues. CDR3 loop: CAMDRSTGELFF. CDR3 bases: TGTGCGATGGATCGCTCCACCGGGGAGCTGTTTTTT.

A few counts support this clonotype. CDR3 in amino acids: CASSYYDSRGDGANVLTF. CDR3 bases: TGTGCCAGCAGTTACTATGACTCCCGGGGGGACGGGGCCAACGTCCTGACTTTC. The chain links TRBV6-5 to TRBJ2-6; 7 positions agree with TRBD2. The CDR3 is 18 residues long. Germline lookup yields CDR1 MNHEY and CDR2 SVGAGI. V was clipped by 1 base and J by 4 bases; unmatched bases: 10.

The gene calls are TRBV20-1 and TRBJ2-3; no reliable D call. Trimming pared 5 bases from V and 1 base from J, leaving 13 bases between. The CDR3 has 14 amino acids. Looked up from germline, CDR1 is DFQATT and CDR2 is SNEGSKA (reference sequence). CDR3 sequence: CSASGLDGTDTQYF. Here the CDR3 DNA reads TGCAGTGCTTCTGGGCTAGACGGCACAGATACGCAGTATTTT.

The chain carries TRBV20-1 and TRBJ2-5, with D tentatively TRBD1 (6 bases). The CDR3 is 16 residues long. V lost 0 bases, J lost 0 bases, and 14 bases lay in between. CDR1 and CDR2 (germline): DFQATT, SNEGSKA (reference sequence). Here the CDR3 DNA reads TGCAGTGCTAGAGAACAGACCGGACAGTACCAAGAGACCCAGTACTTC. Its translation: CSAREQTGQYQETQYF.

V usage is TRBV19 and J usage is TRBJ2-2, with D unresolved. V lost 11 bases, J lost 5 bases, and 21 bases lay in between. Per germline, CDR1 LNHDA and CDR2 SQIVND (reference sequence). The CDR3 is 15 amino acids. CDR3 in amino acids: CAAKSVAAHTGELFF. DNA for the CDR3: TGTGCCGCTAAAAGTGTGGCAGCTCATACCGGGGAGCTGTTTTTT.

In its sample, this clonotype was seen many times. The V call is TRBV2, the J call TRBJ1-5; 7 bases fit TRBD1. Germline V gene sequence: CDR1 SNHLY, CDR2 FYNNEI. The CDR3 is 13 amino acids. V was pared by 7 bases and J by 11 bases, with 11 bases of the junction left unmatched. The CDR3 sequence is CASKAGGDWTQHF. The CDR3, as DNA: TGTGCCAGCAAGGCAGGGGGAGATTGGACCCAGCATTTT.

This clonotype was detected a few times. This sequence joins TRBV4-2 and TRBJ2-1; TRBD1 or TRBD2 may be the D gene (5 bases each). This CDR3 has 15 residues. V shed 0 bases and J shed 12 bases, with 18 bases lying between them. In germline, CDR1 is LGHNA, CDR2 YNFKEQ. The CDR3 bases are TGTGCCAGCAGCCAAGACCGGGACCCCGTTCTTGGGCAGTTCTTC. It yields the protein CASSQDRDPVLGQFF.

This chain joins TRBV11-2 and TRBJ1-1; 7 bases match TRBD1. The germline V gene encodes CDR1 SGHAT and CDR2 FQNNGV. Trimming cost V 2 bases and J 0 bases; bases outside gene matches: 6. The CDR3 spans 16 residues. CDR3 DNA sequence: TGTGCCAGCAGCTTAACGTCGGGACAGATGAACACTGAAGCTTTCTTT. Amino acids: CASSLTSGQMNTEAFF.

The chain combines TRBV12-3 or TRBV12-4 with TRBJ1-1; D is perhaps TRBD1 (6 bases). CDR3 size: 14 residues. With 3 bases removed from V and 4 bases from J, the gap between germline ends came to 12 bases. The CDR3 DNA follows: TGTGCCAGCAGTTTCGGCAGGGGTCTCACTGAAGCTTTCTTT. Translation gives CASSFGRGLTEAFF.

The rearrangement links TRBV19 to TRBJ1-2, with D possibly matching TRBD1 (5 bases). The germline V gene has CDR1 LNHDA and CDR2 SQIVND (reference sequence). The ends were cut back, 7 bases at V and 7 bases at J, with 16 bases in the middle. This CDR3 spans 13 amino acids. Written as DNA, the CDR3 is TGTGCCAGTAACACAGGAAGCCCTAGTGGCTACACCTTC. Protein: CASNTGSPSGYTF.

This clonotype was observed a handful of times. V gene TRBV19 combines with J gene TRBJ1-2; D is unclear. The CDR3 contains 15 residues. The germline V and J ends were trimmed by 3 bases and 5 bases, with 16 bases remaining between them. The germline V gene has CDR1 LNHDA and CDR2 SQIVND (reference sequence). For the CDR3, the DNA is TGTGCCAGTAGTATTGAACAAGACCGGTTGTATGGCTACACCTTC. It is translated as CASSIEQDRLYGYTF. Full variable domain (outside the CDR3, taken from reference TRBV19 and TRBJ1-2): DGGITQSPKYLFRKEGQNVTLSCEQNLNHDAMYWYRQDPGQGLRLIYYSQIVNDFQKGDIAEGYSVSREKKESFPLTVTSAQKNPTAFYLCASSIEQDRLYGYTFGSGTRLTVV.

The gene calls are TRBV9 and TRBJ2-3; 10 bases align to TRBD1. V shed 3 bases, J shed 3 bases, and the junction held 4 bases outside the gene matches. Per germline, CDR1 SGDLS and CDR2 YYNGEE. This CDR3 comprises 15 residues. The CDR3 reads CASSGDRGRTDTQYF. DNA for the CDR3: TGTGCCAGCAGCGGCGACAGGGGGCGTACAGATACGCAGTATTTT.

This clonotype turned up a few times. This chain uses TRBV7-9 with TRBJ2-1; D is ambiguous. V lost 2 bases to trimming and J lost 6 bases, with 14 bases between them. CDR3 length: 15 amino acids. CDR1 SEHNR and CDR2 FQNEAQ come from the germline V gene (reference sequence). CDR3: CASSLKKGQLNEQFF. Here the CDR3 DNA reads TGTGCCAGCAGCTTAAAGAAAGGGCAGCTCAATGAGCAGTTCTTC.

This chain joins TRBV4-3 and TRBJ2-5; D not certain. Per germline, CDR1 LGHNA and CDR2 YSLEER. The CDR3 has 13 residues. V was cut by 0 bases and J by 5 bases, with 7 bases left in between. CDR3 in amino acids: CASSQELWETQYF. In DNA form, the CDR3 reads TGCGCCAGCAGCCAAGAGCTGTGGGAGACCCAGTACTTC.

This clonotype has a handful of counts. The rearrangement uses TRBV6-2 or TRBV6-3 and TRBJ1-2; D is uncertain. With 2 bases removed from V and 4 bases from J, the gap between germline ends came to 5 bases. The CDR3 extends over 12 amino acids. The V gene's germline CDR1 is MNHEY and CDR2 SVGEGT. CDR3 nucleotide sequence: TGTGCCAGCAGTTACGCGGCCTATGGCTACACCTTC. The encoded protein is CASSYAAYGYTF.

On this clonotype: An end of the junction does not agree with germline; a read error may underlie this. The rearrangement uses TRBV14 and TRBJ1-6; a weak D match, TRBD1 (5 bases). This CDR3 is 16 amino acids long. Germline CDR1 reads SGHDN; CDR2 reads FVKESK. CDR3 sequence: CANSQNTGAYNSPLHF. In DNA, the CDR3 is TGTGCCAACAGCCAAAACACAGGAGCCTATAATTCACCCCTCCACTTT.

This clonotype came up many times. The rearrangement links TRBV6-5 to TRBJ1-1; D unclear. The CDR3 covers 15 residues. Trimming pared 0 bases from V and 5 bases from J, leaving 13 bases between. CDR1 is MNHEY, CDR2 SVGAGI, per germline. CDR3 nucleotides: TGTGCCAGCAGTTACTCAAGGACCGGTGTGACTGAAGCTTTCTTT. Translation gives CASSYSRTGVTEAFF.

The chain couples TRBV4-1 to TRBJ2-1; weak D call: TRBD2 (6 bases). Germline-derived CDR1 and CDR2 are MGHRA and YSYEKL. The CDR3 is 15 amino acids. Trimming took 2 bases from V and 5 from J, leaving 13 bases between them. The CDR3 spells CASSQTGLANNEQFF. The CDR3 DNA sequence: TGCGCCAGCAGCCAAACGGGACTGGCTAACAATGAGCAGTTCTTC.